Each of the 28 T cell receptor beta chains below was sequenced from the same sample in a study of human CD8 memory T cell subsets. Making the TCR beta libraries relied on UMI-labeled 5' RACE. From its re-call of the 5' RACE reads, TCRdb lists each CDR3 protein once, without DNA. This listing includes about 6,700 distinct CDR3 sequences. The sequenced sample was CD8+ T cells from PBMCs. Receptors originate from a human donor in good health.

The chain has TRBV12-3 or TRBV12-4 and TRBJ1-1. CDR3 length: 15 amino acids. CDR3 amino acids: CASSLRNSPSSEAFF.

This clonotype registers medium-sized by frequency. This chain links TRBV11-2 with TRBJ2-2; TCRdb returns TRBD2, unconfirmable since there is no DNA. CDR1 and CDR2 from the germline V gene are SGHAT and FQNNGV. The CDR3 runs 14 residues. CDR3 residues: CASSAGPYTGELFF.

V and J are TRBV2 and TRBJ2-2. This CDR3 spans 15 amino acids. In germline, CDR1 is SNHLY, CDR2 FYNNEI. The chain's CDR3 is CASSESTFYTGELFF.

This clonotype counts as medium-sized (0.01 to 0.1%) by frequency. The chain links TRBV28 to TRBJ2-7. The CDR3 runs 15 residues. CDR1 MDHEN and CDR2 SYDVKM come from the germline V gene. CDR3 region: CASSPRGGNSYEQYF.

The J gene is TRBJ1-1, the V gene TRBV7-9; TCRdb's assignment of TRBD1 cannot be checked, as there is no DNA. CDR1 is SEHNR and CDR2 is FQNEAQ in the germline V gene (reference sequence). The CDR3 is 15 residues long. The CDR3 is CASTPPVGSNTEAFF.

The V and J genes are TRBV12-3 or TRBV12-4 and TRBJ2-5; TCRdb indicates TRBD1, and absent DNA this call remains unverified. CDR3 size: 13 residues. The CDR3: CASSRTGDETQYF.

The rearrangement uses TRBV5-1 and TRBJ2-3. CDR1 and CDR2 from the germline V gene are SGHRS and YFSETQ. This CDR3 has 13 amino acids. CDR3 in amino acids: CASSQESTDTQYF.

This rearrangement joins TRBV6-5 to TRBJ1-1; no DNA is available, so the TRBD1 call from TCRdb remains unchecked. The germline gives CDR1 MNHEY, CDR2 SVGAGI. The CDR3 is made up of 14 amino acids. The chain's CDR3 is CASSYGGSNTEAFF.

The CDR3 loop reads CASSPETGRNTGELFF. The genes are TRBV5-1 and TRBJ2-2; TCRdb calls TRBD1, which cannot be checked without DNA. The germline CDR1 and CDR2 sequences are SGHRS and YFSETQ. The CDR3 covers 16 residues. Complete variable domain (other parts from reference TRBV5-1 and TRBJ2-2): KAGVTQTPRYLIKTRGQQVTLSCSPISGHRSVSWYQQTPGQGLQFLFEYFSETQRNKGNFPGRFSGRQFSNSRSEMNVSTLELGDSALYLCASSPETGRNTGELFFGEGSRLTVL.

The chain recombines TRBV28 with TRBJ2-3. CDR1 and CDR2 (germline): MDHEN, SYDVKM. This CDR3 contains 15 residues. The CDR3 here is CASSLISDSTDTQYF.

The chain joins TRBV4-1 to TRBJ2-2; TCRdb names TRBD2, which stays unverified in the absence of DNA. The CDR3 has 14 amino acids. From germline, CDR1 is MGHRA and CDR2 YSYEKL. The CDR3 loop is CASSQPAGTGELFF.

The chain employs TRBV29-1 and TRBJ2-2; TCRdb's assignment of TRBD1 cannot be checked, as there is no DNA. The CDR3 is made up of 15 amino acids. Germline assignment: CDR1 SQVTM and CDR2 ANQGSEA. CDR3 sequence reads: CSVRGISPNTGELFF.

The rearrangement links TRBV11-2 to TRBJ2-7. Germline loops: CDR1 SGHAT, CDR2 FQNNGV. The CDR3 loop spans 12 amino acids. The CDR3 region is CASSLDIYEQYF.

The gene calls are TRBV5-1 and TRBJ2-1; checking the TCRdb D call of TRBD1 is not possible without DNA. Looked up from germline, CDR1 is SGHRS and CDR2 is YFSETQ. This CDR3 has 14 residues. CDR3: CASRWGTATHGQFF. The entire variable domain, with the rest obtained from reference TRBV5-1 and TRBJ2-1, is as follows: KAGVTQTPRYLIKTRGQQVTLSCSPISGHRSVSWYQQTPGQGLQFLFEYFSETQRNKGNFPGRFSGRQFSNSRSEMNVSTLELGDSALYLCASRWGTATHGQFFGPGTRLTVL.

The chain joins TRBV10-3 to TRBJ2-3; TCRdb's assignment of TRBD2 cannot be checked, as there is no DNA. CDR1 and CDR2 from the germline V gene are ENHRY and SYGVKD. CDR3 length: 15 residues. CDR3 protein: CAISSGPGDPDTQYF.

This clonotype is deemed medium-sized by its frequency. The J gene is TRBJ2-1, the V gene TRBV29-1; TCRdb calls TRBD1, which cannot be checked without DNA. The germline V gene has CDR1 SQVTM and CDR2 ANQGSEA. This CDR3 is built from 11 residues. The CDR3 region is CSVRGPDEQFF.

The chain links TRBV19 to TRBJ1-5; as DNA is missing, the TRBD1 call by TCRdb cannot be tested. The germline V gene has CDR1 LNHDA and CDR2 SQIVND (reference sequence). The CDR3 runs 14 residues. The CDR3 here is CASSMGTGFQPQHF.

The CDR3 spells CASTWTSGSSEQYF. The genes are TRBV27 and TRBJ2-7; the D call from TCRdb, TRBD2, cannot be confirmed without DNA. The CDR3 is 14 residues long. CDR1 and CDR2 (germline): MNHEY, SMNVEV (reference sequence).

The chain uses TRBV7-8 and TRBJ2-7; the TRBD2 assignment by TCRdb is unverifiable without DNA. This CDR3 comprises 16 residues. CDR1 and CDR2 from the germline V gene are SGHVS and FQNEAQ. The CDR3 is CASSLETGLTDYEQYF.

This clonotype is medium-sized by frequency. The J gene is TRBJ2-1, the V gene TRBV11-2. CDR1 is SGHAT, CDR2 FQNNGV, per germline. This CDR3 contains 13 residues. The CDR3 here is CASSIVSYNEQFF.

The genes are TRBV7-9 and TRBJ2-1; TCRdb calls TRBD2, which cannot be checked without DNA. The length of the CDR3 is 17 residues. Germline loops: CDR1 SEHNR, CDR2 FQNEAQ (reference sequence). The CDR3 protein is CASSLDYGGSRYNEQFF.

The rearrangement joins TRBV29-1 to TRBJ2-3. Germline-derived CDR1 and CDR2 are SQVTM and ANQGSEA. This CDR3 comprises 16 residues. CDR3 sequence reads: CSVDGTRRTLLDTQYF.

The rearrangement links TRBV10-2 to TRBJ2-3. The germline CDR1 and CDR2 sequences are WSHSY and SAAADI. The CDR3 contains 13 residues. CDR3: CASSESDPDTQYF.

The J gene is TRBJ2-7, the V gene TRBV5-1. Germline assignment: CDR1 SGHRS and CDR2 YFSETQ. The CDR3 covers 14 residues. The CDR3 region is CASSLSLNPYEQYF.

J is TRBJ2-1 and V is TRBV5-1; the D call from TCRdb, TRBD2, cannot be confirmed without DNA. CDR1 and CDR2 from the germline V gene are SGHRS and YFSETQ. The CDR3 has 16 residues. This CDR3 reads CASSLEAGVTYNEQFF.

This clonotype is labeled medium-sized based on frequency. This chain links TRBV20-1 with TRBJ1-2. The length of the CDR3 is 12 residues. Looked up from germline, CDR1 is DFQATT and CDR2 is SNEGSKA (reference sequence). CDR3 loop: CSAKGMGYGYTF.

The chain links TRBV10-3 to TRBJ1-1; TCRdb outputs TRBD1, but without DNA this stays unchecked. CDR1 and CDR2 from the germline V gene are ENHRY and SYGVKD. The CDR3 runs 17 residues. CDR3 amino acids: CAISEARQKEMNTEAFF.

CDR3 residues: CASSRTGPLNEQFF. The genes are TRBV27 and TRBJ2-1. Germline V gives CDR1 MNHEY, CDR2 SMNVEV (reference sequence). The CDR3 sequence is 14 residues long.